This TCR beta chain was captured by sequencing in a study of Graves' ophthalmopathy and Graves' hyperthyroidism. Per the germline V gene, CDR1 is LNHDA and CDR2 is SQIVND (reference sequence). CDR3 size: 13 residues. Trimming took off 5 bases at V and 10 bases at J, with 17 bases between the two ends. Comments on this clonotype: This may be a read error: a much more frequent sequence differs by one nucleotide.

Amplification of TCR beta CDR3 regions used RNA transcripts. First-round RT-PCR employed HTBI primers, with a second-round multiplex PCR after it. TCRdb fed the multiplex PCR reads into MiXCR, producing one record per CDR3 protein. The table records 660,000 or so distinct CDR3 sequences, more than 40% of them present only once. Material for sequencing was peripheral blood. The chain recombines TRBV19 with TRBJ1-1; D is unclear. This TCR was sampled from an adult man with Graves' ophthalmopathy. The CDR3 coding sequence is TGTGCCAGTAGTTCGCCTTCAAAGCGAGGAGCTTTCTTT. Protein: CASSSPSKRGAFF.